Included here is one T cell receptor beta chain sequence, with context. Methods used by the authors: Reference gene primers were amplified, and this amplification served to estimate nucleated cell counts. TCRdb keeps only in-frame clones here, not all; method: immunoSEQ multiplex PCR. V, J and clone size were drawn from that table, and D and trimming were deduced from the DNA. This sample yields 31,000 or so clones, of which around 85% are seen a single time; roughly 22% belongs to the top ten. This sample was taken from a study of blood T cell repertoires in COVID-19. Study summary: The United States, Italy and Spain provided the acute and convalescent COVID-19 samples. PBMCs, B-cell-depleted T cells, or T cells were the source of the cDNA or gDNA that made up the material.

The sequencing input was peripheral blood. This clonotype originated in a human donor with active COVID-19. The donor label of this sample is uncertain.

CDR3 sequence: CASSVRTGNQPQHF. The CDR3 DNA is TGTGCCAGCAGTGTCAGGACAGGGAATCAGCCCCAGCATTTT. V is TRBV2 and J is TRBJ1-5; TRBD1 agrees at 8 bases. The V and J ends lost 4 bases and 4 bases, in that order; junction bases with no gene match: 3. Germline values: CDR1 SNHLY, CDR2 FYNNEI. The length of the CDR3 is 14 residues.